The T cell receptor (beta chain) under discussion was sequenced for a study of radiation and T cells in renal cell carcinoma. Produced via immunoSEQ multiplex PCR; TCRdb's table is partial and in-frame only. The sample shows 130,000 or so clones, less than 90% of them seen only once. Time point meaning: baseline pretreatment blood. Treatment: 15 Gy SBRT to primary tumor, nephrectomy 4 weeks later. CDR3 length equals 13 residues. Germline lookup yields CDR1 MNHEY and CDR2 SVGAGI. The junction had 9 bases not matched to a gene; V was cut back by 5 bases and J by 9 bases. This chain links TRBV6-5 with TRBJ2-7, with 8 bases aligning to TRBD2. Here the sequenced sample was blood, taken from a patient whose treatment included radiotherapy and nephrectomy. The receptor was isolated from a woman in her 50s with renal cell carcinoma. The CDR3 region is CASSRDWSGGQYF. In DNA form, the CDR3 reads TGTGCCAGCAGTCGGGATTGGAGCGGGGGGCAGTACTTC.